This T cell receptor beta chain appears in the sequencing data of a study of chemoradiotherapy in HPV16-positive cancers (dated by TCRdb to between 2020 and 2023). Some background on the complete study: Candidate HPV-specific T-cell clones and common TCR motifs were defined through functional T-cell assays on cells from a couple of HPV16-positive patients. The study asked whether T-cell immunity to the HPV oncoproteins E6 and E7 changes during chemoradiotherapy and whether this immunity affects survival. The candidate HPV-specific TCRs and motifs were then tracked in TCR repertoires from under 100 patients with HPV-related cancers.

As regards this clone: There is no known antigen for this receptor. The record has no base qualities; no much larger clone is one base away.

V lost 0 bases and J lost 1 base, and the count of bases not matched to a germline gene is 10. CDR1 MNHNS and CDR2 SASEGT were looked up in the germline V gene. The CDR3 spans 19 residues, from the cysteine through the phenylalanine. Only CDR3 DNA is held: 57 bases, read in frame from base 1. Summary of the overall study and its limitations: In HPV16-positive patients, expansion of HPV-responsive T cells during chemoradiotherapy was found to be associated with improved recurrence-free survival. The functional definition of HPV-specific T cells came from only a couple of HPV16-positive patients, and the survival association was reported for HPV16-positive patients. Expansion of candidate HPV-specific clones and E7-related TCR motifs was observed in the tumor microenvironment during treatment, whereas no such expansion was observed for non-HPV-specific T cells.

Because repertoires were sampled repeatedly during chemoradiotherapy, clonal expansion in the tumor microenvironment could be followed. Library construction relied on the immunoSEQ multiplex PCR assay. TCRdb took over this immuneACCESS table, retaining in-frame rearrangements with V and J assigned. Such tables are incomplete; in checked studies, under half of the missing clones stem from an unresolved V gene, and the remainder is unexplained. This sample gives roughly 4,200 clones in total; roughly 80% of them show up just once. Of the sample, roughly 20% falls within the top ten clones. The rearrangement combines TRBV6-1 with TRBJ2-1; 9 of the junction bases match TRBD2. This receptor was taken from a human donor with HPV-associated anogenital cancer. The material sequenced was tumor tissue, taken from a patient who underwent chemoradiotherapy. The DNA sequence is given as TGTGCCAGCAGTGAAGCGGGTAATAGCGGGAGAGGGTCCTACAATGAGCAGTTCTTC. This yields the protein CASSEAGNSGRGSYNEQFF.